The clone carrying this T cell receptor beta chain was counted at least ten times. TCR beta VDJ and CDR3 profiles were obtained from a genomic DNA template. TCRdb re-analysed the reads in MiXCR, keeping a single row per CDR3 protein. In the table there are 400,000 to 600,000 distinct CDR3 sequences, approximately 33% of which are singletons. This record belongs to a study of CD8+CD57+ T cells in acquired aplastic anemia. Whoever was chosen for sequencing had shown CD8+CD57+ cell expansion by flow cytometry. The sequencing input was sorted CD4+, CD8+, or CD8+CD57+ T cells (not recorded which) from PBMCs. The source is a human donor with aplastic anemia.

CDR3: CSAVKPDTQYF. The CDR3 nucleotides read TGCAGTGCAGTGAAGCCAGATACGCAGTATTTT. This chain links TRBV20-1 with TRBJ2-3; no clear D. The CDR3 is 11 residues long. V was clipped by 6 bases and J by 4 bases, with 8 bases between them. The germline gives CDR1 DFQATT, CDR2 SNEGSKA (reference sequence).